This TCR beta chain originates from a study of cytomegalovirus exposure and HLA in healthy donors. The CDR3 contains 18 residues. Germline CDR1 is SGDLS and CDR2 is YYNGEE. Trimming removed 1 base from V and 5 bases from J; junction bases left unmatched: 12. Primers: 60 Vbeta forward and 13 Jbeta reverse. Here immunoSEQ multiplex PCR was the method, and the copy in TCRdb shows in-frame clones only, minus some. The sample contains approximately 150,000 clones, around 82% of which appear only once. The chain is built from TRBV9 and TRBJ2-5; 12 bases are a match to TRBD1. The specimen was PBMCs. The TCR comes from a man in his forties or fifties in good health and CMV-seropositive. CDR3 DNA: TGTGCCAGCAGCGTACAGACCGGGACAGGGGGCGAATCGGAGACCCAGTACTTC. This encodes CASSVQTGTGGESETQYF. The entire variable domain, with the rest obtained from reference TRBV9 and TRBJ2-5, is as follows: DSGVTQTPKHLITATGQRVTLRCSPRSGDLSVYWYQQSLDQGLQFLIQYYNGEERAKGNILERFSAQQFPDLHSELNLSSLELGDSALYFCASSVQTGTGGESETQYFGPGTRLLVL.